Described below is a single TCR beta chain sequence and its context. At least ten counts were recorded for this clonotype. The antigen it binds to is not known. There are no base qualities to consult, and no much larger clone falls within one base. Graves' hyperthyroidism was defined as stable when no progression to ophthalmopathy occurred over 18 months of follow-up. The hyperthyroidism patients were between 18 and 65 years old and newly diagnosed, with a disease duration of less than 2 months. Patients with uncontrolled infections, other autoimmune diseases, pregnancy or lactation were excluded. Diagnoses were based on clinical symptoms, serum thyroxine and TRAb, thyroid ultrasound and orbital computed tomography. PBMCs were isolated from about 9.2 ml of fresh peripheral blood by Ficoll-Paque density gradient centrifugation. Total RNA was extracted with Trizol reagent, and quality was checked on an Agilent 2100 Bioanalyzer.

V loses 0 bases, J loses 9 bases, and the germline ends lie 9 bases apart. Per the germline V gene (reference sequence), LGHDT is the CDR1 and YNNKEL is the CDR2. CDR3 length: 13 amino acids, cysteine to phenylalanine. CDR3 DNA is the only sequence kept; it has 39 bases, read in frame from the first base. The data were taken from a study of T cells in Graves' hyperthyroidism and ophthalmopathy (dated by TCRdb to about 2019). Study-wide context: Peripheral blood was collected at initial diagnosis, before any treatment. The study also compared thyroid tissue and blood T-cell repertoires from roughly 6 Graves' hyperthyroidism patients. To identify distinguishing TCR V-J signatures, a discovery cohort of 100 patients was used, comprising 40 to 45 with Graves' ophthalmopathy and approximately 58 with stable Graves' hyperthyroidism. TCR Vbeta CDR3 sequencing of approximately 140 peripheral blood samples (43 ophthalmopathy, some 75 hyperthyroidism and roughly 17 progressor patients) is reported in the paper. The approximately 90 discovery patients were randomly split 7:3 into training and test sets. Prospective prediction of ophthalmopathy was tested in an independent validation cohort consisting of 18 hyperthyroidism patients and around 16 patients who later progressed to ophthalmopathy. Following sampling, methimazole starting at 30 mg daily was given to hyperthyroidism patients, and high-dose intravenous methylprednisolone was given to ophthalmopathy patients. What the study reported, not specific to this receptor: In validation, the model predicted progression to ophthalmopathy with 60% to 71% sensitivity and around 72% specificity, a median of approximately 6.5 months before onset. In cross-validation, a model built on a 13 V-J signature told ophthalmopathy apart from stable hyperthyroidism with over 85% sensitivity and about 81% specificity, and in testing the same model reached 80%/75%. Most expanded thyroid clonotypes (frequency above 0.001) were also found in blood, which suggests that blood repertoires may mirror thyroid immune responses. Sample size was not statistically predetermined, and blinding of investigators to group allocation was not performed.

Amplification of TCR beta CDR3 regions was carried out from RNA transcripts. The TCR CDR3 was subjected to a first round of RT-PCR using the HTBI primer set and the Qiagen OneStep RT-PCR kit. A second multiplex PCR round built the libraries, followed by size selection and purification. Sequencing of the libraries was done on an Illumina HiSeq2000 using paired-end 100 bp reads. For the original study's pipeline: SOAPnuke was used to process the raw data, removing reads that contained adapters or uncalled bases, had a mean Phred below 15, or lacked an exact match to the constant primer or identifier. COPE v1.2.5 was used to merge high-quality paired reads, and clonotypes were defined as unique nucleotide sequences. MiTCR v1.1 was used to align the clonotypes against IMGT TRBV, TRBD and TRBJ reference segments. Analysis was restricted to V-J combinations with a frequency above 0.0001, which covered roughly 99% of repertoires. The TCS score was defined as F50 (clonal expansion) divided by E x V (chaos), with BLOSUM62-based TCRdist calculated between CDR3 peptides within each V-J. Welch's t-statistics and random forest reduced roughly 500 V-J features to roughly 13, which were used in a naive Bayes classifier (R e1071). Starting from the raw public reads, TCRdb applied fastp trimming at Q25, assembled clones with MiXCR and retained in-frame beta chains. Every CDR3 protein is listed once, alongside the most common genes and DNA of its rows. The V and J calls, along with clone size, are taken from TCRdb and not from the paper's own processing. The sample table shows some 770,000 distinct CDR3 sequences, and about 16% are seen once. The top ten clonotypes cover over 7.5% of the sample.

Sequenced sample: blood. Rearrangement joined TRBV3-1 to TRBJ2-4; no D gene can be assigned with confidence. The clonotype was recovered from a man aged 18-30 years with Graves' hyperthyroidism. The sequenced DNA is TGTGCCAGCAGCCAAGAGTTCGACGGCATTCAGTACTTC. It translates to CASSQEFDGIQYF.